Each of the 19 T cell receptor beta chains below was sequenced from the same sample in a study of blood T cell repertoires in COVID-19. TCRdb keeps only in-frame clones here, not all; method: immunoSEQ multiplex PCR. The data hold 180,000 or so clones, with roughly four fifths observed a single time. The source material was PBMCs or T cells enriched from blood (not recorded which). The receptors shown here come from a man in his forties who had recovered from COVID-19.

This chain joins TRBV19 and TRBJ2-3; 15 bases align to TRBD2. This CDR3 comprises 19 residues. J lost 3 bases, V lost 5 bases, and 12 bases had no gene match. Per the germline V gene, CDR1 is LNHDA and CDR2 is SQIVND (reference sequence). CDR3 coding DNA: TGTGCCAGTAGTCCTCCCGGGACTAGCGGGGGGATCTTGACAGATACGCAGTATTTT. It translates to CASSPPGTSGGILTDTQYF.

The chain is built from TRBV28 and TRBJ2-2; perhaps TRBD2 as D (5 bases). CDR3 length: 14 amino acids. V was cut by 4 bases and J by 6 bases, with 12 bases left in between. Germline CDR1 MDHEN, CDR2 SYDVKM. CDR3 sequence: CASSSTLASGELFF. CDR3 DNA: TGTGCCAGCAGTTCCACCCTAGCTTCCGGGGAGCTGTTTTTT.

This chain links TRBV5-4 with TRBJ1-1, with TRBD1 identical over 9 bases. Per germline, CDR1 SGHNT and CDR2 YYREEE (reference sequence). CDR3 length: 13 amino acids. V gave up 4 bases and J gave up 7 bases; unmatched junction bases: 5. CDR3 sequence: CASSATGGGEAFF. The CDR3 DNA is TGTGCCAGCAGCGCCACAGGGGGCGGTGAAGCTTTCTTT.

This rearrangement joins TRBV4-1 to TRBJ2-6; a weak D match, TRBD1 (5 bases). V lost 1 base and J lost 5, with 21 bases in between. Germline V gene sequence: CDR1 MGHRA, CDR2 YSYEKL. This CDR3 contains 19 residues. As DNA, the CDR3 is TGCGCCAGCAGCCAAGGGGGCGCCAGGAGCCAAGGATGGGCCAACGTCCTGACTTTC. This codes for CASSQGGARSQGWANVLTF.

The rearrangement uses TRBV6-5 and TRBJ1-2; 10 bases fit TRBD1. The CDR3 contains 15 residues. Germline CDR1 reads MNHEY; CDR2 reads SVGAGI. V was pared by 5 bases and J by 8 bases, with 11 bases of the junction left unmatched. The CDR3 DNA follows: TGTGCCAGCAGTCGTTACTCGGGACAGGGGTACGGCTACACCTTC. Its protein product is CASSRYSGQGYGYTF.

V is TRBV9 and J is TRBJ1-2; D unclear. Germline CDR1 SGDLS, CDR2 YYNGEE. The CDR3 loop spans 13 amino acids. Trimming pared 0 bases from V and 6 bases from J, leaving 9 bases between. CDR3 bases: TGTGCCAGCAGCGTAGGTCAAGGAGATGGCTACACCTTC. Translation gives CASSVGQGDGYTF.

The chain joins TRBV15 to TRBJ2-3; 7 positions match TRBD1. The germline gives CDR1 LNHNV, CDR2 YYDKDF (reference sequence). The CDR3 extends over 15 amino acids. Trimming cost V 4 bases and J 1 base; bases outside gene matches: 5. In DNA, the CDR3 is TGTGCCACCAGCAAATACAGGGGTGGCACAGATACGCAGTATTTT. This gives the protein CATSKYRGGTDTQYF.

This rearrangement joins TRBV15 to TRBJ1-3; D unresolved. Germline V CDR1 and CDR2: LNHNV, YYDKDF (reference sequence). This CDR3 has 13 residues. With 5 bases removed from V and 4 bases from J, the gap between germline ends came to 9 bases. The CDR3 reads CATSSHIGNTIYF. In DNA, the CDR3 is TGTGCCACCAGCTCACACATCGGAAACACCATATATTTT.

The V gene is TRBV5-1, the J gene TRBJ1-2; D possibly corresponds to TRBD1 (6 bases). This CDR3 has 13 amino acids. Trimming left V 3 bases short and J 2 bases short, with 8 bases between. CDR1 SGHRS and CDR2 YFSETQ come from the germline V gene. DNA of the CDR3: TGCGCCAGCAGCTCCGGACAGAACTATGGCTACACCTTC. It encodes CASSSGQNYGYTF.

The genes are TRBV11-2 and TRBJ2-1; 7 bases are shared with TRBD1. With V trimmed by 4 bases and J by 4 bases, 7 bases remained unmatched. The CDR3 is 15 residues long. Looked up from germline, CDR1 is SGHAT and CDR2 is FQNNGV. The CDR3: CASSYDRDHYNEQFF. In nucleotides, the CDR3 is TGTGCCAGCAGCTACGACAGGGACCATTACAATGAGCAGTTCTTC.

This chain uses TRBV11-2 with TRBJ1-2; 9 nucleotides match TRBD1. Germline CDR1 is SGHAT and CDR2 is FQNNGV. V was clipped by 0 bases and J by 5 bases; unmatched bases: 13. The CDR3 spans 18 residues. CDR3: CASSLDLINRGRRYGYTF. CDR3 DNA: TGTGCCAGCAGCTTAGATCTTATTAACAGGGGGCGTCGATATGGCTACACCTTC.

The rearrangement uses TRBV6-6 and TRBJ1-4; D not resolved. Germline CDR1 MNHNY, CDR2 SVGAGI (reference sequence). This CDR3 is built from 11 residues. V lost 2 bases and J 7 bases, leaving 2 bases between the germline ends. The CDR3 sequence: CASSYLEKLFF. For the CDR3, the DNA is TGTGCCAGCAGTTACCTTGAAAAACTGTTTTTT.

The J gene is TRBJ1-2, the V gene TRBV27; possible D gene TRBD1, 5 bases. With 3 bases removed from V and 5 bases from J, the gap between germline ends came to 13 bases. This CDR3 is 14 amino acids long. Germline CDR1 and CDR2: MNHEY and SMNVEV (reference sequence). CDR3 protein: CASSFIRAHYGYTF. DNA for the CDR3: TGTGCCAGCAGTTTTATCAGGGCTCATTATGGCTACACCTTC.

The genes are TRBV6-5 and TRBJ1-6; D uncertain. Trimming shortened V by 2 bases and J by 6 bases, and 14 bases separated the two germline ends. Germline V gene data show CDR1 as MNHEY and CDR2 as SVGAGI. CDR3 length: 16 residues. The CDR3 nucleotides are TGTGCCAGCAGTTACCCAACATGGGAGTCTAATTCACCCCTCCACTTT. The encoded protein is CASSYPTWESNSPLHF.

The V call is TRBV25-1, the J call TRBJ1-4, with TRBD1 matching over 7 bases. This CDR3 comprises 15 residues. Germline-derived CDR1 and CDR2 are MGHDK and SYGVNS. Trimming cost V 3 bases and J 8 bases; bases outside gene matches: 9. The CDR3 sequence is CASSDPGTAVEKLFF. CDR3 nucleotide sequence: TGTGCCAGCAGTGACCCGGGGACAGCGGTAGAAAAACTGTTTTTT.

The rearrangement joins TRBV28 to TRBJ1-1; 10 positions agree with TRBD1. V lost 5 bases and J lost 4; bases outside the gene matches: 10. In germline, CDR1 is MDHEN, CDR2 SYDVKM. This CDR3 contains 16 residues. CDR3 sequence (DNA): TGTGCCAGCAGTCCACCACCGGGACAGGGGATCACTGAAGCTTTCTTT. It is translated as CASSPPPGQGITEAFF.

The CDR3 sequence is CASSLFGEGHQPQHF. The CDR3 nucleotides read TGTGCCAGCAGCTTATTTGGGGAGGGGCATCAGCCCCAGCATTTT. The chain employs TRBV5-6 and TRBJ1-5; possible D gene TRBD1, 5 bases. V was trimmed by 2 bases and J by 5 bases, leaving 14 bases between them. Germline V CDR1 and CDR2: SGHDT, YYEEEE. This CDR3 spans 15 amino acids.

The rearrangement uses TRBV7-9 and TRBJ1-1; 7 positions agree with TRBD1. The CDR3 is made up of 15 amino acids. Trimming at V came to 1 base and at J to 4 bases, leaving 6 bases not matched to a gene. The germline V gene encodes CDR1 SEHNR and CDR2 FQNEAQ (reference sequence). This chain's CDR3 is CASSLVRAGGTEAFF. CDR3 bases: TGTGCCAGCAGCTTAGTCCGGGCAGGGGGCACTGAAGCTTTCTTT.

In DNA form, the CDR3 reads TGTGCCAGCAGCTTAGTCTACACCGGGGAGCTGTTTTTT. Its protein product is CASSLVYTGELFF. J is TRBJ2-2 and V is TRBV11-2; unclear D gene. The CDR3 runs 13 residues. The V and J ends lost 1 base and 3 bases respectively, with 3 bases between them. Germline loops: CDR1 SGHAT, CDR2 FQNNGV.